The clone carrying this TCR beta chain was found many times. Its antigen is not known. The missing CDR3 end, 3 residues past where the read stops, is filled in from the germline J gene. With V trimmed by 5 bases and J by 8 bases, 7 bases remained unmatched. Germline V CDR1 and CDR2: SGHRS, YFSETQ. This CDR3 has 14 residues. These data are taken from a study of T cell clonality in common variable immunodeficiency. Points from the study as a whole: Links between repertoire features and CVID complications were heterogeneity-limited.

Both groups were predominantly of Caucasian heritage. Donors gave roughly 5 to 8 ml heparinized peripheral whole blood. Sequencing input was equivalent genomic DNA from CVID and controls. The assay was immunoSEQ multiplex PCR, and TCRdb's table has in-frame clones only and misses some. This repertoire lists tens of thousands of clones without singletons; 2% to 2.5% sits in the top ten. The rearrangement uses TRBV5-1 and TRBJ1-4; 9 nucleotides line up with TRBD1. This receptor was identified in a person aged 18 to 75 in good health. Sequenced sample: peripheral blood mononuclear cells. The sequenced part of the CDR3 DNA is TGCGCCAGCAGGCCGGGACAGGGAGGAGAAAAA. Translation gives CASRPGQGGEK. The CDR3 in its entirety is CASRPGQGGEKLFF.